The source of this T cell receptor (beta chain) is a study of beta chain features in type 1 diabetes. Sequencing targeted expressed TCRB transcripts, as all isolated RNA had been reverse transcribed. Produced via immunoSEQ multiplex PCR; TCRdb's table is partial and in-frame only. The sample includes around 290,000 clones, 8% of them seen just once. This clone has at least ten counts. Each donor gave one heparinised blood draw averaging approximately 100 mL. The receptor was derived from a woman between 18 and 30 years old in good health. The specimen sequenced was central memory CD4+ T cells from blood.

CDR3 protein: CASSLVGARNQPQHF. The DNA for the CDR3 is TGTGCCAGCAGTTTAGTAGGGGCGAGAAATCAGCCCCAGCATTTT. The V call is TRBV28, the J call TRBJ1-5; a weak D match, TRBD1 (5 bases). Trimming removed 2 bases from V and 4 bases from J, with 12 bases in between. This CDR3 has 15 residues. From germline, CDR1 is MDHEN and CDR2 SYDVKM.